The following is a TCR beta chain sequence with its context. This clonotype was observed a handful of times. The antigen this receptor binds is unknown. No base qualities exist here, and no much larger clone lies one base off it. This sample was taken from a study of T cells in Graves' hyperthyroidism and ophthalmopathy (dated by TCRdb to about 2019). In the study overall: Peripheral blood samples were taken at the time of initial diagnosis, prior to any treatment. According to the paper, TCR Vbeta CDR3 sequencing was carried out on over 130 peripheral blood samples, which came from under 50 ophthalmopathy, around 75 hyperthyroidism and about 17 progressor patients. A discovery cohort of roughly 100 patients, 43 with Graves' ophthalmopathy and 55 to 65 with stable Graves' hyperthyroidism, was used to find distinguishing TCR V-J signatures. In about 6 Graves' hyperthyroidism patients, the study also compared T-cell repertoires from thyroid tissue with T-cell repertoires from blood. The 75 to 100 discovery patients were divided at random into training and test sets in a 7:3 ratio. Prospective prediction of ophthalmopathy was tested in an independent validation cohort consisting of about 19 hyperthyroidism patients and 15 to 17 patients who later progressed to ophthalmopathy. Once sampling was done, hyperthyroidism patients were given methimazole at a starting dose of 30 mg daily, whereas ophthalmopathy patients were given high-dose intravenous methylprednisolone.

V was cut back by 6 bases and J by 0 bases, leaving a gap of 12 bases between them. From cysteine to phenylalanine, the CDR3 is 15 amino acids long. Only the CDR3 portion is preserved as DNA: 45 bases, with reading frame beginning at the first base. For CDR1 and CDR2, the germline V gene lists MNHNS and SASEGT. What the authors observed across the whole study: In validation, progression to ophthalmopathy was predicted by the model with 65% to 71% sensitivity and around 76% specificity, a median of roughly 6.4 months before onset. A 13 V-J signature model separated ophthalmopathy from stable hyperthyroidism, with roughly 88% sensitivity and approximately 81% specificity in cross-validation and 80%/75% in testing. Sample size was not statistically predetermined, and investigators were not blinded to group allocation. Most expanded thyroid clonotypes (frequency above 0.001) were also found in blood, which suggests that blood repertoires may mirror thyroid immune responses.

In the ophthalmopathy patients, disease was moderately to severely active, with a Clinical Activity Score of 3 or more, a NOSPECS grade of 4 or more, and a duration of less than 3 months. Patients with uncontrolled infections, other autoimmune diseases, pregnancy or lactation were excluded. Diagnoses were based on clinical symptoms, serum thyroxine and TRAb, thyroid ultrasound and orbital computed tomography. Ficoll-Paque density gradient centrifugation was used to isolate PBMCs from 8 to 10 ml of fresh peripheral blood. Total RNA was extracted using Trizol reagent, and RNA quality was assessed on an Agilent 2100 Bioanalyzer. The TCR beta CDR3 regions were amplified from RNA transcripts. The first round of RT-PCR for the TCR CDR3 was performed with the HTBI primer set and the Qiagen OneStep RT-PCR kit. The libraries were constructed in a second round of multiplex PCR and then size-selected and purified. Libraries were sequenced paired-end with 100 bp reads on an Illumina HiSeq2000. Per the source publication's procedure: SOAPnuke was used to process the raw data, removing reads that contained adapters or uncalled bases, had a mean Phred below 15, or lacked an exact match to the constant primer or identifier. COPE v1.2.5 was used to merge high-quality paired reads, and clonotypes were defined as unique nucleotide sequences. Clonotypes were aligned to IMGT TRBV, TRBD and TRBJ reference segments using MiTCR v1.1. Only V-J combinations with frequency above 0.0001, covering 99% to 99.2% of repertoires, were analysed. The TCS score was defined as the ratio of F50 (clonal expansion) to E x V (chaos), calculated using BLOSUM62-based TCRdist between CDR3 peptides within each V-J. Welch's t-statistics and random forest reduced around 520 V-J features to 13, which were used in a naive Bayes classifier (R e1071). Starting from the raw public reads, TCRdb applied fastp trimming at Q25, assembled clones with MiXCR and retained in-frame beta chains. Each record represents a unique CDR3 protein, reported with the most common genes and DNA among its rows. For this entry, the V and J calls and clone size follow TCRdb and not the study's own pipeline. Here the sample has hundreds of thousands of distinct CDR3 sequences; approximately 15% occur a single time. The ten largest clonotypes hold roughly 3% of the sample.

The clonotype originates from a middle-aged woman with Graves' ophthalmopathy. The sequence is built from TRBV6-1 and TRBJ1-5; the D segment could be TRBD1, given 5 matching bases. Specimen: blood. The DNA reads as follows: TGTGCCAGCAGCCCCGGGACCCATAGCAATCAGCCCCAGCATTTT. Protein translation: CASSPGTHSNQPQHF.